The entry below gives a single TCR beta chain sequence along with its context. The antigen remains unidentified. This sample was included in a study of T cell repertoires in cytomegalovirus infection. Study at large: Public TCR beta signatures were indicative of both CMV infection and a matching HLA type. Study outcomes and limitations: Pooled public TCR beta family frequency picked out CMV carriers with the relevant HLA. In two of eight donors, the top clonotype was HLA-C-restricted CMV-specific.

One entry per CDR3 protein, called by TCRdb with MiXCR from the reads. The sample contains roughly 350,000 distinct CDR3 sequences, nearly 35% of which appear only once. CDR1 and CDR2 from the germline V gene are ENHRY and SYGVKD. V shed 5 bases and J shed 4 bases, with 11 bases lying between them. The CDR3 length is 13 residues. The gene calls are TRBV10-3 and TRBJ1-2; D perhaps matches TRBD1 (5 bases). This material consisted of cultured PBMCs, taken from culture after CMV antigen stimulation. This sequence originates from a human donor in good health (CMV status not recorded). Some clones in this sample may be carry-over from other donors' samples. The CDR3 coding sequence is TGTGCCATCAGTCGGGACGGATCCTATGGCTACACCTTC. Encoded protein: CAISRDGSYGYTF.